The present T cell receptor (beta chain) was sequenced within a study of CD8 T cells in ankylosing spondylitis (dated by TCRdb to about 2017). Concerning the study at large: The study set out to find disease-linked TCR variants by profiling T cell receptor beta repertoires in ankylosing spondylitis patients and healthy donors. The whole study cohort included 90 to 120 healthy donors and 20 to 30 ankylosing spondylitis patients. Peripheral blood samples were taken, and synovial fluid was additionally collected from ankylosing spondylitis patients.

Findings and caveats that apply to the study as a whole: The disease-linked clones were reported to be significantly enriched in matched synovial fluid samples from ankylosing spondylitis patients. Some of the motif variants had been reported before in the synovial fluid and blood of reactive arthritis patients, a finding that suggests common disease-initiation mechanisms. Blood from ankylosing spondylitis patients appeared to be characterized by a TCR beta motif made up of several highly homologous amino acid variants. A CD8+ phenotype was shown by the disease-linked clones, which were found at relatively low frequencies in peripheral blood.

The listed sequencing device is Illumina HiSeq 2500. TCR beta libraries were prepared by quantitative 5'-RACE with molecular barcodes. The original methods were these. A new computational method based on a probabilistic model of VDJ rearrangement was used to identify disease-linked TCR variants. TCRdb redid the processing of the public reads, applying fastp at Q25 and MiXCR, and retained in-frame beta chains. Rows are combined by CDR3 protein, so each entry shows the most common genes and DNA. Clone size and V and J calls follow TCRdb, not the original study. The sample data list fewer than 250,000 distinct CDR3 sequences, and roughly 24% of these were observed just once. In total, the top ten clones hold 6.6% of the sample. The V and J ends are trimmed by 4 bases and 0 bases, leaving 7 bases between them. The germline V gene (reference sequence) specifies DFQATT as CDR1 and SNEGSKA as CDR2. The CDR3 spans 13 residues, from the cysteine through the phenylalanine. Solely the CDR3 DNA is kept, with 39 bases framed from the first base.

This clonotype was seen only a few times. Its binding antigen is unknown. Qualities for individual bases were not recorded, and no much larger clone is one base off. The clonotype was recovered from a male donor with ankylosing spondylitis or in good health (not recorded which). Recombination connected TRBV20-1 to TRBJ1-5; the D gene remains uncertain. The sequenced sample consisted of blood, either unsorted or a sorted T cell fraction (not recorded which). The base sequence is TGCAGTGCTAAAGGCCTTAGCAATCAGCCCCAGCATTTT. Its translation reads: CSAKGLSNQPQHF.